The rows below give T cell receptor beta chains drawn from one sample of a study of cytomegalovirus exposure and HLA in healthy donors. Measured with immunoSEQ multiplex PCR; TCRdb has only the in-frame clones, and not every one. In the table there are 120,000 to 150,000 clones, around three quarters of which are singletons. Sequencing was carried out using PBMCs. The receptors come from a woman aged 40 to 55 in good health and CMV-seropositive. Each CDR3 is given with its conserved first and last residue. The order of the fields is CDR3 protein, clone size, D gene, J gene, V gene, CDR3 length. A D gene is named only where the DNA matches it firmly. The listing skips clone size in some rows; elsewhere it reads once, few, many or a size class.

CATTRGRTAYEQYF	NA	NA	TRBJ2-7	TRBV10-2	14
CASSQVGDEQYF	NA	NA	TRBJ2-7	TRBV14	12
CASSFNMGAADTQYF	NA	NA	TRBJ2-3	TRBV7-3	15
CASSPGTGEGSPLHF	NA	TRBD1	TRBJ1-6	TRBV27	15
CASSLLSGKANPLHF	NA	NA	TRBJ1-6	TRBV5-1	15
CASRETGLLNTGELFF	NA	NA	TRBJ2-2	TRBV25-1	16
CASSFGQEYRSAEAFF	NA	TRBD1	TRBJ1-1	TRBV5-5	16
CASSTGLAGNEQFF	NA	TRBD2	TRBJ2-1	TRBV11-2	14
CAWRGDRGGGWWSYTF	once	TRBD1	TRBJ1-2	TRBV30	16
CASTPGSSGNTIYF	NA	NA	TRBJ1-3	TRBV19	14
CASSPTLTSGRASANTGELFF	NA	TRBD2	TRBJ2-2	TRBV9	21
CASSIDNRDNQPQHF	NA	NA	TRBJ1-5	TRBV19	15
CASRQKGGSNQPQHF	once	NA	TRBJ1-5	TRBV6-6	15
CASSSVGGNTIYF	NA	NA	TRBJ1-3	TRBV19	13
CASRLAGGPRNEQFF	NA	TRBD2	TRBJ2-1	TRBV7-9	15
CASSQAATSGSSYEQYF	few	TRBD2	NA	TRBV4-1	17
CASSSIGRQGHTEAFF	NA	NA	TRBJ1-1	TRBV28	16
CASSAQGDGYTF	NA	TRBD1	TRBJ1-2	TRBV2	12
CASIPSAHRWRDTQYF	NA	NA	TRBJ2-3	TRBV9	16
CASSAQGSPGNTIYF	NA	NA	TRBJ1-3	TRBV9	15
CASSPRPGQGAKNEQFF	NA	TRBD1	TRBJ2-1	TRBV19	17
CASSLSPGTNYGYTF	few	NA	TRBJ1-2	TRBV11-2	15
CASSQGTGGSYNQPQHF	once	TRBD1	TRBJ1-5	TRBV7-9	17